This T cell receptor (beta chain) was captured in a study of blood T cells in healthy people across ages. In the study overall: About one barcoded TCR beta cDNA was captured per two T cells. Broader study findings: There was a strong correlation between TCR beta diversity and naive T cell percentage.

With a J-beta primer mix and a sample-barcoded 5' primer, a second PCR ran about 6 to 11 cycles. TCRdb called the 5' RACE reads again in MiXCR, with one record for every CDR3 protein. Of fewer than 800,000 distinct CDR3 sequences in the sample, under 25% are singletons; the top ten hold 3.5% to 4%. Per individual sample, total RNA of at least 6 micrograms was extracted. V shed 4 bases and J shed 1 base, with 13 bases lying between them. The germline V gene encodes CDR1 LGHNA and CDR2 YNFKEQ. The CDR3 is 15 residues long. With regard to this clonotype: Its cognate antigen is unknown.

This receptor was identified in a man in his 70s in good health. Sequenced input: blood. The rearrangement uses TRBV4-2 and TRBJ2-5; D tentatively reads TRBD1 or TRBD2 (5 bases each). The CDR3 DNA sequence: TGTGCCAGCAGCCTACTCCCGGGACCCCAAGAGACCCAGTACTTC. Its protein product is CASSLLPGPQETQYF.